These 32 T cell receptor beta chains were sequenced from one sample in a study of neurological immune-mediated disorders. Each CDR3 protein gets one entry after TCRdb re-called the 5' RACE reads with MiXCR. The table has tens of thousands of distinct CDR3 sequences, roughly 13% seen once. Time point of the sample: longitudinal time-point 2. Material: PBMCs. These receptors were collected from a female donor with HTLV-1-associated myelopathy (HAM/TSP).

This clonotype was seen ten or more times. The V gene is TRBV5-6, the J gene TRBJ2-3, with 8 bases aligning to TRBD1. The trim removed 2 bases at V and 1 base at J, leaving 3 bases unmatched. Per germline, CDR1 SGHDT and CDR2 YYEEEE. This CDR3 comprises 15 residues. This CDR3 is CASSFGTGRTDTQYF. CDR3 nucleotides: TGTGCCAGCAGCTTCGGGACAGGCCGCACAGATACGCAGTATTTT.

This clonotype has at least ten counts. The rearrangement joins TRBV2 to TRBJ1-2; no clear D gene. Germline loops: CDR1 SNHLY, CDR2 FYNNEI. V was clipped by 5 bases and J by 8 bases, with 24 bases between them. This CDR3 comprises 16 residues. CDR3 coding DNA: TGTGCCAGCAGTCGCCCGACAATTCGCCCCAAGCTGGGCTACACCTTC. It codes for CASSRPTIRPKLGYTF. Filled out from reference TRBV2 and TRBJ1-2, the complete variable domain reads EPEVTQTPSHQVTQMGQEVILRCVPISNHLYFYWYRQILGQKVEFLVSFYNNEISEKSEIFDDQFSVERPDGSNFTLKIRSTKLEDSAMYFCASSRPTIRPKLGYTFGSGTRLTVV.

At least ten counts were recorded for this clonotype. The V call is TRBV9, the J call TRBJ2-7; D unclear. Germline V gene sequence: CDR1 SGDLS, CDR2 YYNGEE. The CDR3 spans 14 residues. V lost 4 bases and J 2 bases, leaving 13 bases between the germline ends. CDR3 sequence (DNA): TGTGCCAGCAGCCCCACCCTGACCCCCTACGAGCAGTACTTC. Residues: CASSPTLTPYEQYF.

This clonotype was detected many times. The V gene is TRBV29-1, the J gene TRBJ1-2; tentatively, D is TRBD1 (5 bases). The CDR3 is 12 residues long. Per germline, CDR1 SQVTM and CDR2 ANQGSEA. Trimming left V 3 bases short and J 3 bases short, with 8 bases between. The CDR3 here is CSVDWGHYGYTF. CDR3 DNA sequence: TGCAGCGTTGATTGGGGACACTATGGCTACACCTTC.

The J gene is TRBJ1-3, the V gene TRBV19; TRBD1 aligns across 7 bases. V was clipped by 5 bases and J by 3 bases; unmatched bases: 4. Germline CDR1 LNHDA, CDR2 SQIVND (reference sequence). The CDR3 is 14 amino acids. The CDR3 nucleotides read TGTGCCAGTAGTTCACAGGGGCTTGGAAACACCATATATTTT. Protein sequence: CASSSQGLGNTIYF.

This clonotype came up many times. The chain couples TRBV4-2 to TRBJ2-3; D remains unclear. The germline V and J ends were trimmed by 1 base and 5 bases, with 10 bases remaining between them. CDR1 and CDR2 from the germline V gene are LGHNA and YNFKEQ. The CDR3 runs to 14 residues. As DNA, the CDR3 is TGTGCCAGCAGCCAAGCATACGAAGGAGATACGCAGTATTTT. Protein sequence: CASSQAYEGDTQYF.

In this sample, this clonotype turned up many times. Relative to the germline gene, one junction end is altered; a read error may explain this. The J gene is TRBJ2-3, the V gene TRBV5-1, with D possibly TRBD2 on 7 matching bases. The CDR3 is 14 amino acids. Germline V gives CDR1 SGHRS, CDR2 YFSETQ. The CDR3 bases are TGCGCGAGCATTAGGGGGGGAAGCACAGATACGCAGTATTTT. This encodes CASIRGGSTDTQYF.

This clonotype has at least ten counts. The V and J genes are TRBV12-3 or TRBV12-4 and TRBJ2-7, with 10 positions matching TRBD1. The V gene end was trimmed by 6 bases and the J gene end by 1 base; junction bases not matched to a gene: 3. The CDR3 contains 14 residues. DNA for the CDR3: TGTGCCAGCAGGGGGACAGGGGTTTCCTACGAGCAGTACTTC. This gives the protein CASRGTGVSYEQYF.

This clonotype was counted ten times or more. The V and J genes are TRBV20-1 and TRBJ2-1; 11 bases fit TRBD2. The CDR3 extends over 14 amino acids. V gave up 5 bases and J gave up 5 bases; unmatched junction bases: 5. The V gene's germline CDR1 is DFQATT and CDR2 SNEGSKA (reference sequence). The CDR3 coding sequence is TGCAGTGCTGGGGCTAGCGGGGGGCACAATGAGCAGTTCTTC. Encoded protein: CSAGASGGHNEQFF.

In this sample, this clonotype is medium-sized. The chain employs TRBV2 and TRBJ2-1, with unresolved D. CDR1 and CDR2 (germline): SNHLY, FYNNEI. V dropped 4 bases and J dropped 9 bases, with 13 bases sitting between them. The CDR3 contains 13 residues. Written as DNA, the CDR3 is TGTGCCAGCAGTGGGGCGGAATTAGGTGAGCAGTTCTTC. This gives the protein CASSGAELGEQFF.

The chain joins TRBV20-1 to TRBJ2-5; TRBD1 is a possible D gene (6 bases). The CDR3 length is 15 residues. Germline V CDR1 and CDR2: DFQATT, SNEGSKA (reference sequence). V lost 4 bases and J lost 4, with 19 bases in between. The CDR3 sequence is CSAIGGLRVGETQYF. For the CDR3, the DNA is TGCAGTGCTATAGGGGGATTGAGGGTGGGAGAGACCCAGTACTTC.

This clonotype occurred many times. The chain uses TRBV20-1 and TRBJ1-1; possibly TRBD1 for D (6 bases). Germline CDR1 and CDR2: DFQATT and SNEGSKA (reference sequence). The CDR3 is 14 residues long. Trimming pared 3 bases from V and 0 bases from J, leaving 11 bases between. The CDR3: CSASGTTLNTEAFF. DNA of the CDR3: TGCAGTGCTAGCGGGACAACCCTGAACACTGAAGCTTTCTTT.

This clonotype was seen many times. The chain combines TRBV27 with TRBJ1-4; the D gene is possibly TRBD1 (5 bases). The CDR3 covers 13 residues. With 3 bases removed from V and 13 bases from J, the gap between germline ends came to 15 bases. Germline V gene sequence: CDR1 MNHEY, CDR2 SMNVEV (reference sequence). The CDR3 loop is CASSLSLGARLFF. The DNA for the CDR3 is TGTGCCAGCAGTTTGTCTCTTGGGGCTAGACTGTTTTTT.

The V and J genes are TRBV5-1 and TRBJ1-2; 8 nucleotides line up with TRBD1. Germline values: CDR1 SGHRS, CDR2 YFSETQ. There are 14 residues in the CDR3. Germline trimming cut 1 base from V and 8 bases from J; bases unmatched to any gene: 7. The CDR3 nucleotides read TGCGCCAGCAGCTTGTCCACAGGGGGAAGAGGCTACACCTTC. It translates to CASSLSTGGRGYTF.

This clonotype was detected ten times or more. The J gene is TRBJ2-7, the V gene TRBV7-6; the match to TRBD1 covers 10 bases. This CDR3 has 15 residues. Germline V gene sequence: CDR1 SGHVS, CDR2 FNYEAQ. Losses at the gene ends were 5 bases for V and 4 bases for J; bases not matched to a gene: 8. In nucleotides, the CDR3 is TGTGCCAGCAGCAGTCGCCCGGGACAGGGGTACGAGCAGTACTTC. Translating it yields CASSSRPGQGYEQYF.

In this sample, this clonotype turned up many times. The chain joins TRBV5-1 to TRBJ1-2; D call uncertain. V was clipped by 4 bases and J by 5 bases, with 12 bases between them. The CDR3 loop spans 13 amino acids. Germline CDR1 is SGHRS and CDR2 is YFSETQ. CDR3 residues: CASSPRPGYGYTF. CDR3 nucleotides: TGCGCCAGCAGCCCCCGGCCGGGTTATGGCTACACCTTC.

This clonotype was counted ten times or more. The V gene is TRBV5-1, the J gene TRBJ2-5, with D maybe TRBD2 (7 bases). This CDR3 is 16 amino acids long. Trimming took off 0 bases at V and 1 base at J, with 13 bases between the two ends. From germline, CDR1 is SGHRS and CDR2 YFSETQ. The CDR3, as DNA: TGCGCCAGCAGCTTGGGGCGGGGGCGCATCCAAGAGACCCAGTACTTC. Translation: CASSLGRGRIQETQYF.

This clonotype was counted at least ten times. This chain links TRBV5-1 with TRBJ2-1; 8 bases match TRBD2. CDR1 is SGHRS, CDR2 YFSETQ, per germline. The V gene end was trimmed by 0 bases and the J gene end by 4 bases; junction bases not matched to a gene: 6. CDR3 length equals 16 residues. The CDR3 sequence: CASSLVVAGPYNEQFF. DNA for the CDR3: TGCGCCAGCAGCTTGGTTGTAGCGGGGCCGTACAATGAGCAGTTCTTC. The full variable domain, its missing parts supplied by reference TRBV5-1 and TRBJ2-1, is KAGVTQTPRYLIKTRGQQVTLSCSPISGHRSVSWYQQTPGQGLQFLFEYFSETQRNKGNFPGRFSGRQFSNSRSEMNVSTLELGDSALYLCASSLVVAGPYNEQFFGPGTRLTVL.

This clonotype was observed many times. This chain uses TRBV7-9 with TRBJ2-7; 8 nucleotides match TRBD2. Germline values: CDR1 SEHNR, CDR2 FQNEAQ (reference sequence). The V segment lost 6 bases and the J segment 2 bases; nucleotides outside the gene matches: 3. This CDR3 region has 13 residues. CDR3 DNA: TGTGCCAGCAGTCCGGGGGGGGCCTACGAGCAGTACTTC. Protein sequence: CASSPGGAYEQYF.

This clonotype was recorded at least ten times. CDR3 coding DNA: TGTGCCAGCAGCTTGGATAAGTCCACAGATACGCAGTATTTT. Translating gives CASSLDKSTDTQYF. This rearrangement joins TRBV5-5 to TRBJ2-3; D remains ambiguous. CDR1 is SGHKS and CDR2 is YYEKEE in the germline V gene (reference sequence). Trimming took 0 bases from V and 2 from J, leaving 7 bases between them. The CDR3 extends over 14 amino acids. The full variable domain, in which reference TRBV5-5 and TRBJ2-3 provide the parts outside the CDR3, is DAGVTQSPTHLIKTRGQQVTLRCSPISGHKSVSWYQQVLGQGPQFIFQYYEKEERGRGNFPDRFSARQFPNYSSELNVNALLLGDSALYLCASSLDKSTDTQYFGPGTRLTVL.

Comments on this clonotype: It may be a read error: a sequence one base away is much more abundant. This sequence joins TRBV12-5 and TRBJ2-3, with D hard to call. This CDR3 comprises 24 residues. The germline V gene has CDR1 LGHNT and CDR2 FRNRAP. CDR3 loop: CARESTAEENLCIDASMGTDTQYF. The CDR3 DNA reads TGTGCGCGAGAATCCACGGCTGAAGAGAATCTTTGTATCGACGCCTCTATGGGCACAGATACGCAGTATTTT.

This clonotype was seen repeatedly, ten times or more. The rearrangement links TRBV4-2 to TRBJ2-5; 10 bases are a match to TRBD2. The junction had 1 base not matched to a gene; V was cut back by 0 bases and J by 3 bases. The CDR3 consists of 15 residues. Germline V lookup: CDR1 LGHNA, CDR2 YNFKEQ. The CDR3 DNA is TGTGCCAGCAGCCAAGAAGGACTAGCGGAAGAGACCCAGTACTTC. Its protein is CASSQEGLAEETQYF.

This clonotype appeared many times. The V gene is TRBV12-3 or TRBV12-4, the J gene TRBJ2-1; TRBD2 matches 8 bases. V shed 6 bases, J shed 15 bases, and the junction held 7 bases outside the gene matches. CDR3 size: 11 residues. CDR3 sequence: CASSRGGSRFF. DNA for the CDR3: TGTGCCAGCAGCCGCGGGGGGAGTCGGTTCTTC.

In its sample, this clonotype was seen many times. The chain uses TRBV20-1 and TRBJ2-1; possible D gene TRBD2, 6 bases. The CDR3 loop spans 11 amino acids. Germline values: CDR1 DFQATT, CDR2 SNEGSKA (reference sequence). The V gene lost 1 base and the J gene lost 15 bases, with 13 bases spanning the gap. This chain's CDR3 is CSARGTKFPFF. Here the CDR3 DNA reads TGCAGTGCTAGAGGGACTAAATTCCCGTTCTTC.

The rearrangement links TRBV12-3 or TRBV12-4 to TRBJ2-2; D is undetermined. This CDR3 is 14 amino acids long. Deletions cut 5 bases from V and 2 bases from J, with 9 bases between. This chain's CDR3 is CASSHLGNTGELFF. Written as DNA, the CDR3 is TGTGCCAGCAGTCACCTGGGTAACACCGGGGAGCTGTTTTTT.

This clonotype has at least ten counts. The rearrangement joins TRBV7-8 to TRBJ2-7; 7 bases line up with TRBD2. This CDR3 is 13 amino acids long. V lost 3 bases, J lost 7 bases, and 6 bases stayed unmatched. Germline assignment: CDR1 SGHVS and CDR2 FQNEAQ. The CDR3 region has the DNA TGTGCCAGCAGCTTCGGACGGGGAGGGGAGCAGTACTTC. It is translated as CASSFGRGGEQYF. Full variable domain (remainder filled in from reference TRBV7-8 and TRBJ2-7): GAGVSQSPRYKVAKRGQDVALRCDPISGHVSLFWYQQALGQGPEFLTYFQNEAQLDKSGLPSDRFFAERPEGSVSTLKIQRTQQEDSAVYLCASSFGRGGEQYFGPGTRLTVT.

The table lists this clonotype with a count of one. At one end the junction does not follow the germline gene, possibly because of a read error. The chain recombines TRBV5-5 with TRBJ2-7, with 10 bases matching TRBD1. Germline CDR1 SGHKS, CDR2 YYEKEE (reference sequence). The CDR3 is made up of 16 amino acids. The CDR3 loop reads CASSPITGTGDYEKYF. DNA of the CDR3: TGTGCCAGCAGCCCGATTACCGGGACAGGGGACTACGAGAAGTACTTC.

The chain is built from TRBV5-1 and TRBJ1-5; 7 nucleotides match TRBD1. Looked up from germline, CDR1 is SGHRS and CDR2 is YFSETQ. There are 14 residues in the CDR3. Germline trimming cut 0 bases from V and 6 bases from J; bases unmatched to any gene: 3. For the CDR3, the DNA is TGCGCCAGCAGCTTGGAAGGGGGCGGTCAGCCCCAGCATTTT. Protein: CASSLEGGGQPQHF.

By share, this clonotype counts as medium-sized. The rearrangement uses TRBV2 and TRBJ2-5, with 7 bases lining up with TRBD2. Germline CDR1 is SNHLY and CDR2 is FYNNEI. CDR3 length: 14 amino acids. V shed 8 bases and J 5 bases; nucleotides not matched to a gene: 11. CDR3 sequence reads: CASLSSGPGETQYF. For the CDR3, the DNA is TGTGCCAGCTTAAGTAGCGGGCCCGGGGAGACCCAGTACTTC.

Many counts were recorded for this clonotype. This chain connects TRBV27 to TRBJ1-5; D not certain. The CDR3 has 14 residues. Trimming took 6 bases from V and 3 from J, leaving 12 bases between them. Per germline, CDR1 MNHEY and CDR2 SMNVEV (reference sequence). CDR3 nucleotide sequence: TGTGCCAGCAGCCTTGGGCGGGCCAATCAGCCCCAGCATTTT. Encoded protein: CASSLGRANQPQHF.

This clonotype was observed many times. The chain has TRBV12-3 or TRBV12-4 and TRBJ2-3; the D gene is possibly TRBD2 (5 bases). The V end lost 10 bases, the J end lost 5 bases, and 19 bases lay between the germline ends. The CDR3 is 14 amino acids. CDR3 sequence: CATGFGGPGDTQYF. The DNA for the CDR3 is TGTGCCACCGGCTTCGGAGGCCCCGGAGATACGCAGTATTTT.

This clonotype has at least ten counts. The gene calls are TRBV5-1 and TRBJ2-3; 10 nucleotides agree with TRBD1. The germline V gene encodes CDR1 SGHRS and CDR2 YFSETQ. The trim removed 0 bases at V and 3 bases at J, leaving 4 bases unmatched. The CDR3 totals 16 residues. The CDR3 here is CASSLGQGAGTDTQYF. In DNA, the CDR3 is TGCGCCAGCAGCTTGGGACAGGGGGCAGGGACAGATACGCAGTATTTT.